This TCR beta chain came from a study of post-analysis software for immune sequencing data (dated by TCRdb to the mid-2010s). About the full investigation: Relapsing-remitting, secondary progressive and progressive-relapsing multiple sclerosis were recorded as disease courses, and subtype annotation was lacking for some patients. The patient repertoires were set against under 12 previously published healthy control repertoires from donors whose ages ranged from roughly 6 to 25 years. A subset of samples was prepared in parallel using single-end sample barcoding, then pooled and co-amplified after Illumina adapter ligation. What the study reported, not specific to this receptor: A handful of TRBV segments, including TRBV5-6, TRBV5-1 and TRBV20-1, were significantly more frequent in patients than controls. Significantly lower normalized Chao1 diversity was found in multiple sclerosis patients than in controls, suggesting substantial peripheral T-cell clonal expansion. The multiple sclerosis patient group was slightly younger than the control group. Direct clustering with F measure revealed strong co-clustering of samples prepared in the same batch, which led to a batch-effect correction.

The library came from PCR. The reads were generated on an Illumina HiSeq 2500. To reduce PCR and sequencing biases, unique molecular identifiers were incorporated into the TCR beta cDNA libraries. Per 1 to 10 million input T cells, roughly 0.5 million cDNA molecules were obtained, such that each molecule approximated one T cell. The patient libraries were prepared and sequenced with the same protocol used for the earlier healthy control dataset. Within a given batch, samples were prepared together, multiplexed and sequenced on the same HiSeq lane. On the authors' methods: MIGEC handled the raw barcoded reads, throwing out single-read molecular identifier groups before consensus assembly and CDR3 extraction. VDJtools was used for post-analysis of the clonotype tables, and diversity was normalized by down-sampling every dataset to the size of the smallest sample. Repertoire overlap clustering matched CDR3 amino acid but not nucleotide sequences to correct batch-related cross-sample contamination. In TCRdb, the public reads were trimmed at Q25 with fastp and aligned with MiXCR, with productive beta chains retained. Here each entry gathers all rows of one CDR3 protein and keeps the most common genes and DNA. TCRdb assigned the V and J calls; the authors' analysis was not used. The sample table holds about 460,000 distinct CDR3 sequences, of which under 55% were seen once. About 12% of the sample comes from the top ten.

Including cysteine and phenylalanine, the CDR3 has 15 amino acids. The entry retains the CDR3 DNA only, 45 bases that are in frame from base 1. The V and J ends are trimmed by 2 bases and 6 bases, leaving 14 bases between them. CDR1 and CDR2 are drawn from the germline V gene: MGHRA, YSYEKL. This clonotype has at least ten counts. Its antigen remains unidentified. Within one base of it there is no much larger clone, and no base qualities were kept. To demonstrate the VDJtools post-analysis software, the study profiled TCR beta repertoires from the peripheral blood of about 13 young patients with multiple sclerosis. The multiple sclerosis patients were children and adolescents between about 6 and 15 years of age.

The sequence is built from TRBV4-1 and TRBJ2-1, with the identity of the D gene unclear. The sample was blood. This sequence was found in a girl aged 5-17 years with multiple sclerosis. The CDR3 region reads CASSQQTGLGNEQFF. In nucleotides, the sequence is TGCGCCAGCAGCCAACAGACTGGGCTGGGCAATGAGCAGTTCTTC.